This is a list of T cell receptor beta chains from one sample in a study of cytomegalovirus exposure and HLA in healthy donors. Produced via immunoSEQ multiplex PCR; TCRdb's table is partial and in-frame only. The repertoire holds roughly 73,000 clones, with 85% to 95% as singletons. Input material: PBMCs. Receptor source: a man aged 18 to 35 in good health and CMV-seropositive. CDR3s include the opening cysteine and the closing phenylalanine or tryptophan. Each record gives: clone size, V gene, J gene, D gene, CDR3 protein, CDR3 DNA. The D gene is left open where the match is weak. Some rows mark clone size as missing; the rest say once, few, many or name a class of expanded clone.

NA,TRBV7-2,TRBJ2-6,TRBD2,CASSFWREAGANVLTF,TGTGCCAGCAGCTTCTGGCGGGAGGCTGGGGCCAACGTCCTGACTTTC
NA,TRBV9,TRBJ2-3,NA,CASSVEGGDSGSTDTQYF,TGTGCCAGCAGCGTAGAGGGTGGGGATAGCGGTAGCACAGATACGCAGTATTTT
once,TRBV28,TRBJ1-1,NA,CASSSRGGSNTEAFF,TGTGCCAGCAGTTCTCGGGGAGGGTCCAACACTGAAGCTTTCTTT
NA,TRBV6-6,TRBJ2-5,NA,CASSQNQETQYF,TGTGCCAGCAGTCAGAACCAAGAGACCCAGTACTTC
NA,TRBV7-9,TRBJ2-7,TRBD2,CASSGTSGFDEQYF,TGTGCCAGCAGCGGGACTAGCGGCTTCGACGAGCAGTACTTC
NA,TRBV5-1,TRBJ2-7,NA,CASSLATSIGEQYF,TGCGCCAGCAGCTTGGCCACTAGCATCGGCGAGCAGTACTTC
NA,TRBV4-1,TRBJ1-4,NA,CASSLGVGGNEKLFF,TGCGCCAGCAGCCTAGGGGTAGGGGGAAATGAAAAACTGTTTTTT
NA,TRBV25-1,TRBJ2-1,NA,CASSEVNNEQFF,TGTGCCAGCAGTGAAGTCAACAATGAGCAGTTCTTC
NA,TRBV30,TRBJ2-3,TRBD2,CAWRLGTSGEIPSTDTQYF,TGTGCCTGGAGATTAGGGACTAGCGGAGAGATACCTAGCACAGATACGCAGTATTTT
NA,TRBV27,TRBJ1-1,TRBD1,CASSLSTGSRFSAPTEAFF,TGTGCCAGCAGTTTATCGACAGGGAGTAGGTTTAGCGCACCCACTGAAGCTTTCTTT
NA,TRBV2,TRBJ1-4,NA,CASTGGVNLFF,TGTGCCAGCACCGGGGGGGTGAACCTGTTTTTT
NA,TRBV7-6,TRBJ2-2,TRBD1,CASSLEQGTGELFF,TGTGCCAGCAGCTTGGAACAGGGGACCGGGGAGCTGTTTTTT
NA,TRBV21-1,TRBJ2-6,NA,CASSQRDWLLAGPSSGANVLTF,TGTGCCAGCAGCCAACGGGATTGGCTACTAGCGGGACCAAGCTCTGGGGCCAACGTCCTGACTTTC
NA,TRBV2,TRBJ2-5,TRBD2,CASSDSRGSGETQYF,TGTGCCAGCAGTGATTCGCGCGGGAGTGGAGAGACCCAGTACTTC
NA,TRBV2,TRBJ1-1,NA,CASRVRGMNTEAFF,TGTGCCAGCAGAGTTAGGGGGATGAACACTGAAGCTTTCTTT
NA,TRBV5-8,TRBJ1-1,NA,CASSLAQAGRTEAFF,TGTGCCAGCAGCTTGGCCCAGGCAGGGAGGACTGAAGCTTTCTTT
NA,TRBV25-1,TRBJ1-2,NA,CASSEYEGREGSYGYTF,TGTGCCAGCAGTGAATATGAGGGCCGGGAGGGTTCGTATGGCTACACCTTC
NA,TRBV5-4,TRBJ2-1,TRBD2,CASSLAGGPHNEQFF,TGTGCCAGCAGCCTAGCGGGAGGGCCCCACAATGAGCAGTTCTTC
NA,TRBV6-1,TRBJ1-1,NA,CASSTQGNTEAFF,TGTGCCAGCAGTACTCAGGGCAACACTGAAGCTTTCTTT
NA,TRBV4-1,TRBJ2-1,TRBD2,CASKQAGAYNEQFF,TGCGCCAGCAAGCAAGCGGGGGCCTACAATGAGCAGTTCTTC
NA,TRBV5-6,TRBJ2-1,TRBD2,CASSSSGRANEQFF,TGTGCCAGCAGCTCTAGCGGGAGGGCGAATGAGCAGTTCTTC
NA,TRBV29-1,TRBJ2-5,NA,CSVDETRQTQYF,TGCAGCGTTGACGAGACACGACAGACCCAGTACTTC
NA,TRBV2,TRBJ2-6,TRBD1,CASSEGTGNSGANVLTF,TGTGCCAGCAGTGAAGGGACAGGAAACTCTGGGGCCAACGTCCTGACTTTC
NA,TRBV19,TRBJ1-1,TRBD1,CASSSLFRDRGPTEAFF,TGTGCCAGTAGTAGCCTCTTCCGGGACAGGGGGCCCACTGAAGCTTTCTTT
NA,TRBV29-1,TRBJ1-1,TRBD1,CSGGQGGTEAFF,TGCAGCGGCGGACAGGGAGGCACTGAAGCTTTCTTT
NA,TRBV18,TRBJ1-1,TRBD1,CASSPPTGLDAFF,TGTGCCAGCTCACCACCGACAGGGCTAGACGCTTTCTTT
NA,TRBV7-3,TRBJ1-1,NA,CASSLSGGGLTEAFF,TGTGCCAGCAGCTTATCTGGTGGCGGGTTGACTGAAGCTTTCTTT
NA,TRBV6-1,TRBJ2-4,NA,CASRTMSHIQYF,TGTGCCAGCAGAACTATGTCCCACATTCAGTACTTC
NA,TRBV5-4,TRBJ1-3,NA,CASSFFRGATGGNTIYF,TGTGCCAGCAGCTTTTTCAGGGGCGCGACTGGGGGAAACACCATATATTTT
NA,TRBV7-3,TRBJ2-7,NA,CASSSPPVYEQYF,TGTGCCAGCAGCTCCCCCCCCGTTTACGAGCAGTACTTC
NA,TRBV6-6,TRBJ2-7,NA,CASSYSGVYEQYF,TGTGCCAGCAGTTACTCGGGCGTATACGAGCAGTACTTC
NA,TRBV7-9,TRBJ2-3,TRBD2,CASSLVSLGLATDTQYF,TGTGCCAGCAGCTTAGTCTCCTTGGGACTAGCGACAGATACGCAGTATTTT
once,TRBV2,TRBJ1-1,NA,CASSEVGMNTEAFF,TGTGCCAGCAGTGAAGTCGGGATGAACACTGAAGCTTTCTTT
NA,TRBV30,TRBJ2-7,NA,CAWRATIGEQYF,TGTGCCTGGAGGGCGACAATCGGCGAGCAGTACTTC
NA,TRBV6-5,TRBJ2-3,NA,CASRNGVENTQYF,TGTGCCAGCAGGAACGGTGTCGAGAATACGCAGTATTTT
few,TRBV10-3,TRBJ2-1,NA,CAISEDTYNEQFF,TGTGCCATCAGTGAGGACACCTACAATGAGCAGTTCTTC
few,TRBV27,TRBJ2-7,TRBD2,CASSRTSGRPSSYEQYF,TGTGCCAGCAGTCGGACTAGCGGGAGGCCGAGCTCCTACGAGCAGTACTTC
NA,TRBV28,TRBJ1-3,TRBD1,CASTPGTASGNTIYF,TGTGCCAGCACCCCCGGGACAGCTTCTGGAAACACCATATATTTT
NA,TRBV9,TRBJ2-1,TRBD2,CASSARAGDSYNEQFF,TGTGCCAGCAGCGCTCGAGCGGGAGATTCCTACAATGAGCAGTTCTTC
NA,TRBV13,TRBJ2-7,NA,CASSLRGTAYEQYF,TGTGCCAGCAGCTTACGGGGGACTGCCTACGAGCAGTACTTC
NA,TRBV27,TRBJ1-3,NA,CASSSTLGNTIYF,TGTGCCAGCAGCTCCACCCTAGGAAACACCATATATTTT
NA,TRBV30,TRBJ2-1,NA,CAWAIKDRYNEQFF,TGTGCCTGGGCCATAAAGGACAGATACAATGAGCAGTTCTTC
NA,TRBV28,TRBJ2-7,TRBD2,CASSPGLAAYEQYF,TGTGCCAGCAGTCCGGGACTAGCGGCCTACGAGCAGTACTTC
NA,TRBV27,TRBJ2-7,TRBD1,CASRKGALSSYEQYF,TGTGCCAGCAGAAAGGGGGCCCTATCTTCCTACGAGCAGTACTTC
NA,TRBV2,TRBJ2-1,TRBD2,CASSDWRGENNEQFF,TGTGCCAGCAGTGACTGGCGGGGGGAGAACAATGAGCAGTTCTTC
once,TRBV28,TRBJ2-5,NA,CASSLSVKGGRETQYF,TGTGCCAGCAGTTTAAGCGTGAAGGGTGGGAGGGAGACCCAGTACTTC
NA,TRBV9,TRBJ2-1,TRBD2,CASSVGASGSRSNEQFF,TGTGCCAGCAGCGTAGGGGCTAGCGGGAGTCGGAGCAATGAGCAGTTCTTC
once,TRBV28,TRBJ1-2,NA,CASSLRAGLYGYTF,TGTGCCAGCAGTTTAAGGGCAGGGCTATATGGCTACACCTTC
NA,TRBV7-2,TRBJ1-5,TRBD1,CASSHDRGDQHF,TGTGCCAGCAGCCACGACAGGGGTGACCAGCATTTT
NA,TRBV21-1,TRBJ2-7,NA,CASSAVTGAAYEQYF,TGTGCCAGCAGCGCTGTGACAGGGGCGGCCTACGAGCAGTACTTC
NA,TRBV15,TRBJ1-5,NA,CATSPMGGRNQPQHF,TGTGCCACCAGCCCGATGGGAGGGCGCAATCAGCCCCAGCATTTT
NA,TRBV19,TRBJ2-6,NA,CASNTGANVLTF,TGTGCCAGTAACACTGGGGCCAACGTCCTGACTTTC
NA,TRBV7-6,TRBJ2-5,TRBD2,CASSLEGLAGVIGFGETQYF,TGTGCCAGCAGCTTAGAAGGACTAGCGGGAGTAATCGGTTTTGGAGAGACCCAGTACTTC